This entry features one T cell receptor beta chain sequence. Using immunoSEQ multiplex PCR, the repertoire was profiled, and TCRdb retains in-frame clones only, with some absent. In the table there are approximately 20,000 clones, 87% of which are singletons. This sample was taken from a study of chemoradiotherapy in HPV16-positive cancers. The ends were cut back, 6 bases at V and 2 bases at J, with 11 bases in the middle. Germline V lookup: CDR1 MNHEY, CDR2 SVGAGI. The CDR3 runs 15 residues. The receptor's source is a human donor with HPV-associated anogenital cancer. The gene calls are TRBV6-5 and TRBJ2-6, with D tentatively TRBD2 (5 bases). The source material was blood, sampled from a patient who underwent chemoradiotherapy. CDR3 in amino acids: CASSERWTGANVLTF. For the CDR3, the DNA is TGTGCCAGCAGCGAGCGGTGGACTGGGGCCAACGTCCTGACTTTC.